Listed below are T cell receptor beta chains from one sample, sequenced in a study of blood T cell repertoires in COVID-19. The data were produced by immunoSEQ multiplex PCR, yet TCRdb's version contains in-frame clones alone and is incomplete. The data contain some 280,000 clones, approximately 89% of them seen just once; the ten biggest clones take up around an eighth. The sequenced material came from peripheral blood. Receptor source: a woman aged 55 to 70 with acute or convalescent COVID-19. The CDR3 runs from the conserved cysteine through the conserved F or W. D genes are given only for firm matches. Expanded clones get a size class; other rows say once, few or many, or leave the size out.

CDR3 protein: CASSDTGLPSSYEQYF
CDR3 DNA: TGTGCCAGCAGCGACACCGGACTCCCGAGCTCCTACGAGCAGTACTTC
J gene: TRBJ2-7
D gene: NA
clone size: NA
V gene: TRBV3-1/TRBV3-2

CDR3 protein: CAWIPPLAGGYEQYF
CDR3 DNA: TGTGCCTGGATTCCCCCACTAGCGGGAGGCTACGAGCAGTACTTC
J gene: TRBJ2-7
D gene: TRBD2
clone size: NA
V gene: TRBV30

CDR3 protein: CASSPAGDQPQHF
CDR3 DNA: TGTGCCAGCTCACCTGCCGGGGATCAGCCCCAGCATTTT
J gene: TRBJ1-5
D gene: NA
clone size: NA
V gene: TRBV18

CDR3 protein: CASSLEAGPSYEQYF
CDR3 DNA: TGCGCCAGCAGCTTGGAGGCAGGGCCCTCCTACGAGCAGTACTTC
J gene: TRBJ2-7
D gene: NA
clone size: NA
V gene: TRBV5-1

CDR3 protein: CASSYSIPRLGTEAFF
CDR3 DNA: TGTGCCAGCAGTTACTCGATCCCCAGGTTGGGCACTGAAGCTTTCTTT
J gene: TRBJ1-1
D gene: NA
clone size: NA
V gene: TRBV6-5

CDR3 protein: CASSYVIGSVEAFF
CDR3 DNA: TGCGCCAGCAGCTACGTCATTGGGAGCGTTGAAGCTTTCTTT
J gene: TRBJ1-1
D gene: NA
clone size: NA
V gene: TRBV5-1

CDR3 protein: CAWSSDRANYGYTF
CDR3 DNA: TGTGCCTGGAGCTCGGACAGGGCTAACTATGGCTACACCTTC
J gene: TRBJ1-2
D gene: TRBD1
clone size: NA
V gene: TRBV30

CDR3 protein: CASSTTKGQARPDTQYF
CDR3 DNA: TGTGCCAGTAGTACTACGAAGGGGCAGGCACGACCAGATACGCAGTATTTT
J gene: TRBJ2-3
D gene: NA
clone size: NA
V gene: TRBV19

CDR3 protein: CASSPPRQKPSSGNTIYF
CDR3 DNA: TGTGCCAGCTCACCACCTAGACAGAAGCCGAGCTCTGGAAACACCATATATTTT
J gene: TRBJ1-3
D gene: NA
clone size: NA
V gene: TRBV18

CDR3 protein: CSVVHKTANTEAFF
CDR3 DNA: TGCAGCGTTGTGCACAAGACAGCTAACACTGAAGCTTTCTTT
J gene: TRBJ1-1
D gene: NA
clone size: NA
V gene: TRBV29-1

CDR3 protein: CASSVGVYGYTF
CDR3 DNA: TGTGCCAGCAGCGTAGGAGTTTATGGCTACACCTTC
J gene: TRBJ1-2
D gene: NA
clone size: NA
V gene: TRBV9

CDR3 protein: CASSRTASNEKLFF
CDR3 DNA: TGTGCCAGCAGCCGGACAGCCAGTAATGAAAAACTGTTTTTT
J gene: TRBJ1-4
D gene: NA
clone size: NA
V gene: TRBV7-9

CDR3 protein: CASSQPGQAVRQPQHF
CDR3 DNA: TGTGCCAGCAGTCAGCCGGGACAGGCGGTTCGACAGCCCCAGCATTTT
J gene: TRBJ1-5
D gene: TRBD1
clone size: NA
V gene: TRBV6-2/TRBV6-3

CDR3 protein: CASSSLQVYGYTF
CDR3 DNA: TGTGCCAGTAGTTCATTACAGGTGTATGGCTACACCTTC
J gene: TRBJ1-2
D gene: NA
clone size: NA
V gene: TRBV19

CDR3 protein: CASSLDGGGKGTEAFF
CDR3 DNA: TGCGCCAGCAGCTTGGACGGTGGCGGGAAGGGCACTGAAGCTTTCTTT
J gene: TRBJ1-1
D gene: NA
clone size: few
V gene: TRBV5-1

CDR3 protein: CASSARLAGGLDTQYF
CDR3 DNA: TGTGCCAGCAGCGCACGACTAGCGGGAGGGTTAGATACGCAGTATTTT
J gene: TRBJ2-3
D gene: TRBD2
clone size: NA
V gene: TRBV7-2

CDR3 protein: CASNLINTEAFF
CDR3 DNA: TGTGCCAGCAACCTAATAAACACTGAAGCTTTCTTT
J gene: TRBJ1-1
D gene: NA
clone size: NA
V gene: TRBV7-9

CDR3 protein: CASSYSTGTSGTEAFF
CDR3 DNA: TGTGCCAGCAGTTACTCAACAGGGACTAGCGGGACTGAAGCTTTCTTT
J gene: TRBJ1-1
D gene: NA
clone size: NA
V gene: TRBV6-5

CDR3 protein: CASRWGESNTEAFF
CDR3 DNA: TGTGCCAGCAGGTGGGGGGAGTCCAACACTGAAGCTTTCTTT
J gene: TRBJ1-1
D gene: NA
clone size: NA
V gene: TRBV6-6

CDR3 protein: CASSMGQGEETQYF
CDR3 DNA: TGCGCCAGCAGCATGGGACAGGGTGAAGAGACCCAGTACTTC
J gene: TRBJ2-5
D gene: TRBD1
clone size: NA
V gene: TRBV5-1

CDR3 protein: CASSFNRDSYGYTF
CDR3 DNA: TGTGCCAGCAGTTTCAACCGGGACAGCTATGGCTACACCTTC
J gene: TRBJ1-2
D gene: TRBD1
clone size: NA
V gene: TRBV6-2/TRBV6-3

CDR3 protein: CATKPGDRVYEQYF
CDR3 DNA: TGTGCCACCAAACCCGGAGACAGGGTCTACGAGCAGTACTTC
J gene: TRBJ2-7
D gene: TRBD1
clone size: NA
V gene: TRBV28